The 32 T cell receptor beta chains below were found in one sample sequenced in a study of shared clonotypes between healthy human individuals. CD45RO negativity and positive selection for CCR7 defined naive CD8 cells, a population that excluded terminally differentiated effector memory CD45RA+ cells. Measured with immunoSEQ multiplex PCR; TCRdb has only the in-frame clones, and not every one. The sample holds a few million clones, around 95% seen once. The sample comprised naive CD8+ T cells from PBMCs. These TCRs come from a man younger than 30 in good health. Some clones in this sample may be carry-over from other donors' samples.

This clone occurred once. V is TRBV6-1 and J is TRBJ1-5; maybe TRBD1 (5 bases). V was shortened by 0 bases and J by 0 bases, with 18 bases between the two germline ends. Germline-derived CDR1 and CDR2 are MNHNS and SASEGT. This CDR3 spans 19 amino acids. The CDR3 spells CASSEALSAGPYSNQPQHF. In DNA, the CDR3 is TGTGCCAGCAGTGAAGCGCTCTCGGCAGGGCCTTATAGCAATCAGCCCCAGCATTTT.

This chain uses TRBV14 with TRBJ2-1; 12 bases agree with TRBD2. The CDR3 length is 17 residues. The V segment lost 2 bases and the J segment 8 bases; nucleotides outside the gene matches: 10. From germline, CDR1 is SGHDN and CDR2 FVKESK. The CDR3 region has the DNA TGTGCCAGCAGCCAAAGGCCCCTAGCGGGAGGGCGGGATGAGCAGTTCTTC. Translated: CASSQRPLAGGRDEQFF.

This sequence joins TRBV7-2 and TRBJ2-7; TRBD1 matches at 8 bases. V gave up 2 bases and J gave up 5 bases; unmatched junction bases: 11. The CDR3 totals 16 residues. Germline V gene data show CDR1 as SGHTA and CDR2 as FQGNSA. CDR3 residues: CASSLNGVQGADEQYF. CDR3 nucleotides: TGTGCCAGCAGCTTAAATGGTGTCCAGGGGGCCGACGAGCAGTACTTC. Combining the CDR3 with reference TRBV7-2 and TRBJ2-7 gives the whole variable domain GAGVSQSPSNKVTEKGKDVELRCDPISGHTALYWYRQSLGQGLEFLIYFQGNSAPDKSGLPSDRFSAERTGGSVSTLTIQRTQQEDSAVYLCASSLNGVQGADEQYFGPGTRLTVT.

V usage is TRBV5-1 and J usage is TRBJ1-2, with TRBD1 as a possible D gene (5 bases). V shed 6 bases and J shed 2 bases, with 11 bases lying between them. From germline, CDR1 is SGHRS and CDR2 YFSETQ. CDR3 length equals 13 residues. This chain's CDR3 is CASMNGGNYGYTF. In DNA form, the CDR3 reads TGCGCCAGCATGAACGGGGGAAACTATGGCTACACCTTC.

The gene calls are TRBV27 and TRBJ2-7, with a possible D match to TRBD1 (7 bases). Germline lookup yields CDR1 MNHEY and CDR2 SMNVEV (reference sequence). V gave up 9 bases and J gave up 2 bases, with 14 bases separating them. The CDR3 is 13 amino acids. The CDR3 spells CASAQGRTYEQYF. Written as DNA, the CDR3 is TGTGCCAGTGCACAGGGGAGGACCTACGAGCAGTACTTC.

The chain has TRBV28 and TRBJ2-2, with D tentatively TRBD1 or TRBD2 (5 bases each). V lost 5 bases and J lost 4, with 20 bases in between. The CDR3 spans 17 residues. The germline gives CDR1 MDHEN, CDR2 SYDVKM. The CDR3 protein is CASSRFPGPVSTGELFF. CDR3 nucleotide sequence: TGTGCCAGCAGTAGATTCCCGGGACCCGTCAGCACCGGGGAGCTGTTTTTT.

The chain joins TRBV19 to TRBJ2-7; 10 positions agree with TRBD1. V was pared by 6 bases and J by 7 bases, with 6 bases of the junction left unmatched. CDR1 and CDR2 from the germline V gene are LNHDA and SQIVND (reference sequence). CDR3 length: 13 residues. This CDR3 reads CASRMTGGGEQYF. DNA for the CDR3: TGTGCCAGTAGGATGACAGGGGGCGGTGAGCAGTACTTC.

The chain has TRBV18 and TRBJ2-2, with TRBD1 identical over 7 bases. Losses at the gene ends were 4 bases for V and 4 bases for J; bases not matched to a gene: 9. The CDR3 consists of 16 residues. Germline CDR1 is KGHSH and CDR2 is LQKENI. CDR3 sequence: CASSHRDRVSTGELFF. The CDR3 coding sequence is TGTGCCAGCTCACACCGGGACAGAGTAAGCACCGGGGAGCTGTTTTTT.

This clone appeared once. The chain uses TRBV7-8 and TRBJ2-7; 8 positions match TRBD2. Germline V gene lookup returns CDR1 SGHVS and CDR2 FQNEAQ. V lost 5 bases and J lost 6; bases outside the gene matches: 12. The CDR3 totals 15 residues. CDR3 loop: CASSPPGAGVAEQYF. The CDR3 nucleotides read TGTGCCAGCAGCCCGCCGGGAGCGGGAGTCGCCGAGCAGTACTTC.

The chain uses TRBV15 and TRBJ2-5; a possible D gene is TRBD2 (5 bases). V lost 0 bases and J lost 6, with 11 bases in between. CDR1 is LNHNV and CDR2 is YYDKDF in the germline V gene (reference sequence). The CDR3 is 14 amino acids. The CDR3 DNA reads TGTGCCACCAGCAGAGATCGGGGATCGAAGACCCAGTACTTC. It is translated as CATSRDRGSKTQYF.

This clone came up once. V usage is TRBV7-9 and J usage is TRBJ2-1; D gene uncertain. Germline CDR1 is SEHNR and CDR2 is FQNEAQ (reference sequence). Trimming shortened V by 6 bases and J by 0 bases, and 15 bases separated the two germline ends. The CDR3 contains 16 residues. CDR3 bases: TGTGCCAGCAGTCATCCTGCGGAGAGCTCCTACAATGAGCAGTTCTTC. This sequence encodes CASSHPAESSYNEQFF.

V usage is TRBV21-1 and J usage is TRBJ2-1; the table's D call TRBD2 went unverified against the DNA. TRBV21-1 is annotated as a pseudogene. This CDR3 spans 16 amino acids. CDR3 region: CASSSRTSGIINEQFF. For the CDR3, the DNA is TGTGCCAGCAGCTCTCGGACTAGCGGGATAATCAATGAGCAGTTCTTC.

The genes are TRBV7-2 and TRBJ1-3; 7 bases agree with TRBD1. The CDR3 has 14 amino acids. The ends lost 2 bases at V and 3 bases at J; junction bases unmatched: 1. Per the germline V gene, CDR1 is SGHTA and CDR2 is FQGNSA. CDR3 DNA: TGTGCCAGCAGCTTACGGGACAGTGGAAACACCATATATTTT. The encoded protein is CASSLRDSGNTIYF.

The chain links TRBV7-9 to TRBJ1-2; TRBD1 aligns across 7 bases. CDR3 length: 14 amino acids. The V gene end was trimmed by 8 bases and the J gene end by 3 bases; junction bases not matched to a gene: 9. Germline V gene sequence: CDR1 SEHNR, CDR2 FQNEAQ (reference sequence). CDR3 sequence reads: CASGGVGTDYGYTF. The CDR3 DNA sequence: TGTGCCAGCGGAGGGGTGGGGACAGACTATGGCTACACCTTC.

This chain joins TRBV5-6 and TRBJ1-2, with D possibly being TRBD1 (5 bases). The CDR3 has 13 residues. Between the trimmed V and J ends, which lost 2 bases and 3 bases, there was a span of 8 bases. Germline assignment: CDR1 SGHDT and CDR2 YYEEEE. The CDR3, as DNA: TGTGCCAGCAGCTTTCTAGGGGACTATGGCTACACCTTC. This encodes CASSFLGDYGYTF. The whole variable domain, remainder taken from reference TRBV5-6 and TRBJ1-2, is DAGVTQSPTHLIKTRGQQVTLRCSPKSGHDTVSWYQQALGQGPQFIFQYYEEEERQRGNFPDRFSGHQFPNYSSELNVNALLLGDSALYLCASSFLGDYGYTFGSGTRLTVV.

V is TRBV27 and J is TRBJ2-7, with 9 bases aligning to TRBD2. The germline V gene has CDR1 MNHEY and CDR2 SMNVEV (reference sequence). There are 16 residues in the CDR3. V was clipped by 1 base and J by 2 bases; unmatched bases: 6. The CDR3 DNA sequence: TGTGCCAGCAGTTTATTTCGCGGGAGGGCCCCCTACGAGCAGTACTTC. It encodes CASSLFRGRAPYEQYF.

In DNA form, the CDR3 reads TGTGCCAGCAGCTTAGGACTGGACGCCTACGAGCAGTACTTC. Translated: CASSLGLDAYEQYF. V is TRBV13 and J is TRBJ2-7; D gene uncertain. Germline assignment: CDR1 PRHDT and CDR2 FYEKMQ (reference sequence). The CDR3 extends over 14 amino acids. With 0 bases removed from V and 2 bases from J, the gap between germline ends came to 8 bases.

This clone was recorded only once. The V gene is TRBV5-6, the J gene TRBJ2-7, with 7 positions matching TRBD2. Germline trimming cut 2 bases from V and 2 bases from J; bases unmatched to any gene: 7. The CDR3 runs to 15 residues. The germline V gene encodes CDR1 SGHDT and CDR2 YYEEEE. This chain's CDR3 is CASSFMSSGPYEQYF. Here the CDR3 DNA reads TGTGCCAGCAGCTTTATGTCTAGCGGACCCTACGAGCAGTACTTC. Full variable domain (missing parts from reference TRBV5-6 and TRBJ2-7): DAGVTQSPTHLIKTRGQQVTLRCSPKSGHDTVSWYQQALGQGPQFIFQYYEEEERQRGNFPDRFSGHQFPNYSSELNVNALLLGDSALYLCASSFMSSGPYEQYFGPGTRLTVT.

V usage is TRBV6-5 and J usage is TRBJ2-5; D is uncertain. V lost 5 bases and J 1 base, leaving 8 bases between the germline ends. Germline CDR1 is MNHEY and CDR2 is SVGAGI. The length of the CDR3 is 13 residues. In DNA form, the CDR3 reads TGTGCCAGCAGTCCAGAACTCCAAGAGACCCAGTACTTC. As protein: CASSPELQETQYF.

The V gene is TRBV10-1, the J gene TRBJ1-1, with D perhaps TRBD1 (6 bases). This CDR3 has 15 residues. The germline V and J ends were trimmed by 3 bases and 1 base, with 12 bases remaining between them. CDR1 and CDR2 from the germline V gene are WNHNN and SYGVQD (reference sequence). The CDR3 region is CASSDWGQENTEAFF. The CDR3 DNA follows: TGCGCCAGCAGTGATTGGGGGCAGGAGAACACTGAAGCTTTCTTT.

This rearrangement joins TRBV4-1 to TRBJ2-1, with TRBD2 identical over 9 bases. In germline, CDR1 is MGHRA, CDR2 YSYEKL. The length of the CDR3 is 16 residues. V was clipped by 6 bases and J by 0 bases; unmatched bases: 6. The CDR3 sequence: CASRVSGRSSYNEQFF. In nucleotides, the CDR3 is TGCGCCAGCAGGGTAAGCGGGAGGAGCTCCTACAATGAGCAGTTCTTC.

This clone was detected a few times. The chain has TRBV7-2 and TRBJ2-1, with D uncertain. The V end lost 2 bases, the J end lost 0 bases, and 8 bases lay between the germline ends. The CDR3 has 15 residues. Germline assignment: CDR1 SGHTA and CDR2 FQGNSA. The CDR3: CASSLSQSSYNEQFF. CDR3 in DNA: TGTGCCAGCAGCTTATCCCAGAGCTCCTACAATGAGCAGTTCTTC.

This clone was observed once. The chain employs TRBV9 and TRBJ2-7, with 8 positions matching TRBD2. This CDR3 is 15 amino acids long. Germline CDR1 SGDLS, CDR2 YYNGEE. V lost 3 bases and J lost 2; bases outside the gene matches: 7. The CDR3 protein is CASSASGSSAYEQYF. The CDR3 coding sequence is TGTGCCAGCAGCGCGAGCGGGAGTTCGGCCTACGAGCAGTACTTC.

This clone was seen only once. The chain uses TRBV10-3 and TRBJ2-7; unclear D gene. Germline CDR1 is ENHRY and CDR2 is SYGVKD. Trimming cost V 4 bases and J 1 base, with 8 bases left between them. The CDR3 is 13 residues long. The CDR3: CAISGADSYEQYF. The CDR3 DNA sequence: TGTGCCATCAGTGGGGCAGATTCCTACGAGCAGTACTTC.

This clone was detected only once. The V call is TRBV29-1, the J call TRBJ2-2, with D perhaps matching TRBD1 or TRBD2 (5 bases each). The V end lost 5 bases, the J end lost 6 bases, and 10 bases lay between the germline ends. This CDR3 contains 12 residues. Germline loops: CDR1 SQVTM, CDR2 ANQGSEA. The CDR3 spells CSVPMGAGELFF. The CDR3 nucleotides read TGCAGCGTTCCTATGGGGGCCGGGGAGCTGTTTTTT.

Only a few counts were recorded for this clone. The V gene is TRBV9, the J gene TRBJ1-5; maybe TRBD1 (5 bases). V was clipped by 3 bases and J by 2 bases, with 15 bases between them. Germline assignment: CDR1 SGDLS and CDR2 YYNGEE. CDR3 length: 16 amino acids. This CDR3 reads CASSAGGSTGNQPQHF. In DNA form, the CDR3 reads TGTGCCAGCAGCGCCGGGGGTTCGACAGGCAATCAGCCCCAGCATTTT.

Concerning this clone itself: The same CDR3 arises from other DNA sequences in this sample as well. The gene calls are TRBV15 and TRBJ1-4; TRBD1 might be the D (6 bases). Trimming cost V 3 bases and J 0 bases, with 8 bases left between them. Germline V gene sequence: CDR1 LNHNV, CDR2 YYDKDF (reference sequence). The CDR3 is made up of 15 amino acids. The DNA of the CDR3 is TGTGCCACCAGCAGGAGACAGGCAACTAATGAAAAACTGTTTTTT. Translated, it gives CATSRRQATNEKLFF.

The rearrangement uses TRBV25-1 and TRBJ2-1; D perhaps matches TRBD1 (7 bases). The germline gives CDR1 MGHDK, CDR2 SYGVNS. The ends were cut back, 3 bases at V and 6 bases at J, with 18 bases in the middle. The CDR3 contains 16 residues. CDR3: CASSDGWRGLSNEQFF. In DNA form, the CDR3 reads TGTGCCAGCAGTGACGGGTGGAGGGGGCTTAGCAATGAGCAGTTCTTC.

The chain recombines TRBV18 with TRBJ2-5; 7 bases match TRBD2. The J segment lost 3 bases and the V segment lost 5 bases, leaving 9 bases of the junction unmatched. Looked up from germline, CDR1 is KGHSH and CDR2 is LQKENI. The CDR3 contains 15 residues. The CDR3 reads CASSFLPSGKETQYF. DNA of the CDR3: TGTGCCAGCTCATTCCTTCCTAGCGGAAAAGAGACCCAGTACTTC.

About this clone itself: Within the sample, other DNA sequences also encode this same CDR3. The V gene is TRBV5-1, the J gene TRBJ2-1; 11 bases line up with TRBD2. With V trimmed by 2 bases and J by 3 bases, 1 base remained unmatched. From germline, CDR1 is SGHRS and CDR2 YFSETQ. The CDR3 is 15 residues long. The CDR3, as DNA: TGCGCCAGCAGCTTCGGACTAGCGGGCTACAATGAGCAGTTCTTC. This codes for CASSFGLAGYNEQFF. Full variable domain (missing parts from reference TRBV5-1 and TRBJ2-1): KAGVTQTPRYLIKTRGQQVTLSCSPISGHRSVSWYQQTPGQGLQFLFEYFSETQRNKGNFPGRFSGRQFSNSRSEMNVSTLELGDSALYLCASSFGLAGYNEQFFGPGTRLTVL.

J is TRBJ2-7 and V is TRBV27; 7 bases fit TRBD1. The ends lost 2 bases at V and 3 bases at J; junction bases unmatched: 4. Germline V gene data show CDR1 as MNHEY and CDR2 as SMNVEV (reference sequence). The CDR3 contains 14 residues. CDR3 nucleotides: TGTGCCAGCAGTTTAACGGGACAGAACTACGAGCAGTACTTC. This sequence encodes CASSLTGQNYEQYF.

The V gene is TRBV7-8, the J gene TRBJ1-2; the match to TRBD1 covers 7 bases. V trimming: 2 bases; J trimming: 4 bases; junction bases outside the gene matches: 4. CDR1 is SGHVS, CDR2 FQNEAQ, per germline. CDR3 length: 14 residues. CDR3 nucleotide sequence: TGTGCCAGCAGCTTATCAGGGGGACCCTATGGCTACACCTTC. Translating gives CASSLSGGPYGYTF. Filled out from reference TRBV7-8 and TRBJ1-2, the complete variable domain reads GAGVSQSPRYKVAKRGQDVALRCDPISGHVSLFWYQQALGQGPEFLTYFQNEAQLDKSGLPSDRFFAERPEGSVSTLKIQRTQQEDSAVYLCASSLSGGPYGYTFGSGTRLTVV.